These 3 T cell receptor beta chains came from one sample sequenced in a study of vaccination and CD4 T cells after COVID-19. Sequenced with the Oncomine TCR Beta short-read assay was DNA taken from cultured CD4+ T cells. TCRdb itself ran the PCR reads through MiXCR, one entry per CDR3 protein. The sample has about 9,000 distinct CDR3 sequences, 55% seen once. No antigen is known for these receptors. Treatment of the sample: roughly 10-day PBMC culture with coronavirus spike peptide pools or control peptides (ViraFEST assay). Sequenced input: CD4+ T cells from blood, cultured in vitro. The source is a human donor who had recovered from COVID-19.

The V call is TRBV14, the J call TRBJ1-1, with a possible D match to TRBD1 (6 bases). Per the germline V gene, CDR1 is SGHDN and CDR2 is FVKESK. This CDR3 is built from 13 residues. Trimming left V 4 bases short and J 3 bases short, with 9 bases between. The CDR3 DNA reads as TGTGCCAGCAGCCGCCAGGGGTACACTGAAGCTTTCTTT. It specifies CASSRQGYTEAFF.

Comment on this clonotype: A much more abundant neighbour one base away suggests this may be a read error. The chain joins TRBV15 to TRBJ2-5; D call uncertain. The CDR3 consists of 13 residues. The germline gives CDR1 LNHNV, CDR2 YYDKDF (reference sequence). The ends were cut back, 4 bases at V and 4 bases at J, with 10 bases in the middle. CDR3 sequence: CATSNPARETQYF. For the CDR3, the DNA is TGTGCCACCAGCAACCCGGCTCGAGAGACCCAGTACTTC.

This rearrangement joins TRBV27 to TRBJ2-7; tentative D call: TRBD1 (6 bases). CDR3 length equals 15 residues. Germline loops: CDR1 MNHEY, CDR2 SMNVEV (reference sequence). The V end was cut by 3 bases, the J end by 6 bases, with 18 bases between. DNA for the CDR3: TGTGCCAGCAGTTTCTCATACCAGGGGTCAGTCGAGCAGTACTTC. The encoded protein is CASSFSYQGSVEQYF.